This paragraph covers one TCR beta chain sequence. Its antigen is not known. This record comes from a study of OX40 agonist ivuxolimab in advanced cancers. V dropped 0 bases and J dropped 7 bases, with 13 bases sitting between them. Germline V gene data show CDR1 as SGHRS and CDR2 as YFSETQ. This CDR3 spans 14 amino acids. Study-wide points: Patients who responded partially at 0.1-3.0 mg/kg showed clonal expansion ranking among the lowest.

Only in-frame clones appear in the TCRdb table, and some are missing; sequencing was by immunoSEQ multiplex PCR. The table has approximately 84,000 clones, about four fifths seen once; the top ten hold 2.5% to 3%. The TCR sequence derives from an adult with an advanced solid tumor such as melanoma, head and neck, liver or kidney cancer. The V gene is TRBV5-1, the J gene TRBJ1-2, with D possibly being TRBD1 (6 bases). The material sequenced was CD4+ or CD8+ T cells sorted from blood, taken in a trial of the OX40 agonist ivuxolimab. CDR3 sequence reads: CASSLDRGQSGYTF. For the CDR3, the DNA is TGCGCCAGCAGCTTGGATCGGGGGCAGTCTGGCTACACCTTC.